The next 2 T cell receptor beta chains were all read from a single sample in a study of shared T cell receptors in the human thymus. Libraries were prepared by immunoSEQ multiplex PCR; TCRdb keeps only in-frame clonotypes and omits some of them. Of approximately 400,000 clones in the sample, around 95% were seen once. The sample comprised thymocytes. Source of these receptors: a human donor.

This chain links TRBV28 with TRBJ2-4, with D uncertain. Trimming took 6 bases from V and 0 from J, leaving 18 bases between them. The CDR3 extends over 17 amino acids. Germline V gene lookup returns CDR1 MDHEN and CDR2 SYDVKM. CDR3 residues: CASSPDGNLLAKNIQYF. Written as DNA, the CDR3 is TGTGCCAGCAGCCCCGACGGAAATCTTCTAGCCAAAAACATTCAGTACTTC.

The chain employs TRBV27 and TRBJ1-4; D gene unclear. Germline CDR1 reads MNHEY; CDR2 reads SMNVEV (reference sequence). The CDR3 extends over 15 amino acids. V lost 5 bases to trimming and J lost 8 bases, with 18 bases between them. The CDR3 nucleotides are TGTGCCAGCAGTCCTTCCGACTGGGTAGGGGAAAAACTGTTTTTT. Translating gives CASSPSDWVGEKLFF.